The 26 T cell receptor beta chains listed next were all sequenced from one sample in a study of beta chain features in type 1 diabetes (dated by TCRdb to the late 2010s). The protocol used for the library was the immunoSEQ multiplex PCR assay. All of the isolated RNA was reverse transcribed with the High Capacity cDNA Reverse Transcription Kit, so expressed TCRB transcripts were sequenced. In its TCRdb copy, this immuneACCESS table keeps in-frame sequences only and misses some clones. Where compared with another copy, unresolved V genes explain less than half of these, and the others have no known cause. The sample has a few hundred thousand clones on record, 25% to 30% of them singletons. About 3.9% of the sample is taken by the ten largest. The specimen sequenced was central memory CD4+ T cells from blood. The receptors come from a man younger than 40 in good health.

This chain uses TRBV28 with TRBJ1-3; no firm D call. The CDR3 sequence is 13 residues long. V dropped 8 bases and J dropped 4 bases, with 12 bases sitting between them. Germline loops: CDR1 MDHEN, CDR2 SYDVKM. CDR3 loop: CASLTEGGNTIYF. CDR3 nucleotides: TGTGCCAGCCTGACTGAAGGGGGAAACACCATATATTTT.

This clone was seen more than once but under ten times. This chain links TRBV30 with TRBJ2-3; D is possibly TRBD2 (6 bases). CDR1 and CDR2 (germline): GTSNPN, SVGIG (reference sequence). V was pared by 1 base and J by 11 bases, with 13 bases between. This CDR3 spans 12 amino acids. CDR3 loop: CAWSEARDLQYF. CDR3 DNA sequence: TGTGCCTGGAGTGAGGCGCGGGACTTGCAGTATTTT.

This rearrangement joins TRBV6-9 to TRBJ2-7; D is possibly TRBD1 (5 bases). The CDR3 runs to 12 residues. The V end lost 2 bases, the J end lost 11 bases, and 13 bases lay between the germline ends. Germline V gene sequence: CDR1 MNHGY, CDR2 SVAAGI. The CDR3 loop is CASSYRQGEKYF. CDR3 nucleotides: TGTGCCAGCAGTTATAGGCAGGGCGAAAAGTACTTC.

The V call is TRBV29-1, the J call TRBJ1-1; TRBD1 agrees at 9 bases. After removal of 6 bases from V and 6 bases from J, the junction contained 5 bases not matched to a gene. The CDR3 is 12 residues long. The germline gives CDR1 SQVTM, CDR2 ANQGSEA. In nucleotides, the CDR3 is TGCAGCGTCGGGACAGGGTTGGCTGAAGCTTTCTTT. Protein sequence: CSVGTGLAEAFF.

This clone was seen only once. CDR3 sequence reads: CASSSPGTGRSYGYTF. The CDR3 coding sequence is TGTGCCAGCAGTTCCCCTGGGACAGGGCGTAGCTATGGCTACACCTTC. The V and J genes are TRBV6-5 and TRBJ1-2, with 9 bases matching TRBD1. V shed 4 bases and J 4 bases; nucleotides not matched to a gene: 10. The CDR3 totals 16 residues. The germline CDR1 and CDR2 sequences are MNHEY and SVGAGI.

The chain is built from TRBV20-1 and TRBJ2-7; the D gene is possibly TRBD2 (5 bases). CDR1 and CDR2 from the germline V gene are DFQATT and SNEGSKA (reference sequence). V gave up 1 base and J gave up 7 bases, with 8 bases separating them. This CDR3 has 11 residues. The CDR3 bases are TGCAGTGCTAGAGCTTCGGGAGAGCAGTACTTC. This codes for CSARASGEQYF.

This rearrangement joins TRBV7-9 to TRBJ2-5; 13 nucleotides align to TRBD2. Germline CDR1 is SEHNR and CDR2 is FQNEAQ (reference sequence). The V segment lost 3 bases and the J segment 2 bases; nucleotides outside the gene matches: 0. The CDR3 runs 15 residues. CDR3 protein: CASSLTSGRQETQYF. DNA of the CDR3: TGTGCCAGCAGCTTGACTAGCGGGAGGCAAGAGACCCAGTACTTC. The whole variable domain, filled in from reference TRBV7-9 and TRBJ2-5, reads DTGVSQNPRHKITKRGQNVTFRCDPISEHNRLYWYRQTLGQGPEFLTYFQNEAQLEKSRLLSDRFSAERPKGSFSTLEIQRTEQGDSAMYLCASSLTSGRQETQYFGPGTRLLVL.

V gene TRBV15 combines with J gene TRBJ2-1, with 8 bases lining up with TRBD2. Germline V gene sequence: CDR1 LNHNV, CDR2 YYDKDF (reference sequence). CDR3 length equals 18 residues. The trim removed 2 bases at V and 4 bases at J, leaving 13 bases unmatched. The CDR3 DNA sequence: TGTGCCACCAGCAGATCCCCGAATAGCGGGGCGGCGTACAATGAGCAGTTCTTC. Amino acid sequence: CATSRSPNSGAAYNEQFF.

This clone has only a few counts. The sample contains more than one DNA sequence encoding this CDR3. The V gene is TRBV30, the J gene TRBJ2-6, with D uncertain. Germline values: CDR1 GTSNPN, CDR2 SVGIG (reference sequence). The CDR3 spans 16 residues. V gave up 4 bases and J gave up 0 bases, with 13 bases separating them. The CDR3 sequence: CAWIGQPPSGANVLTF. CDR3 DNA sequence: TGTGCCTGGATAGGTCAGCCCCCCTCTGGGGCCAACGTCCTGACTTTC.

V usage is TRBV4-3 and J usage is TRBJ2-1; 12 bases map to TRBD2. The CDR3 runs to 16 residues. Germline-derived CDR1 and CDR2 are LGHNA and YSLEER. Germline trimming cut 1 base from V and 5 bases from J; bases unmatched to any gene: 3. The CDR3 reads CASSQARTSGNNEQFF. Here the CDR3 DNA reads TGCGCCAGCAGCCAAGCCCGGACTAGCGGGAACAATGAGCAGTTCTTC.

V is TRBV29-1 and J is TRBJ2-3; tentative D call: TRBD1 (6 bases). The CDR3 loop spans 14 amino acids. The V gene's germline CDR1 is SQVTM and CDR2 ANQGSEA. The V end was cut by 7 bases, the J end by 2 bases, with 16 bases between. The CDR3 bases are TGCAGCGCTCAGTCAGGGGTCATCACAGATACGCAGTATTTT. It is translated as CSAQSGVITDTQYF.

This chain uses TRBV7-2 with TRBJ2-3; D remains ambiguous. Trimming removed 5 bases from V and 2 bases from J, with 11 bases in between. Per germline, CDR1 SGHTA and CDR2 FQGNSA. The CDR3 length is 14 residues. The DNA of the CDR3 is TGTGCCAGCAGCCCCAGTAGACTCACAGATACGCAGTATTTT. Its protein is CASSPSRLTDTQYF.

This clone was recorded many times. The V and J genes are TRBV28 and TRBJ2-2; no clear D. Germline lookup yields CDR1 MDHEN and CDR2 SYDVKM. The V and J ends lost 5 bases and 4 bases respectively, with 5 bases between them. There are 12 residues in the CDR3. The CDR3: CASSLLTGELFF. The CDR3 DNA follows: TGTGCCAGCAGTCTACTCACCGGGGAGCTGTTTTTT.

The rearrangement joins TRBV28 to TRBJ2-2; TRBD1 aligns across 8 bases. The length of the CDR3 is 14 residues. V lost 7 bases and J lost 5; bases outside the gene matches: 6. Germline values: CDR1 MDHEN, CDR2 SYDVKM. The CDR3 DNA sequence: TGTGCCAGCATGGGCAGGGGGCTGACCGGGGAGCTGTTTTTT. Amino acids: CASMGRGLTGELFF.

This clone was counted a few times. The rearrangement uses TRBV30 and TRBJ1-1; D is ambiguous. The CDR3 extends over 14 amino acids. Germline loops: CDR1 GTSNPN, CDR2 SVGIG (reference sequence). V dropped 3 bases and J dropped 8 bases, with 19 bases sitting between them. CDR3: CAWRGGPHGVEAFF. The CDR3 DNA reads TGTGCCTGGAGAGGCGGTCCTCATGGCGTAGAAGCTTTCTTT.

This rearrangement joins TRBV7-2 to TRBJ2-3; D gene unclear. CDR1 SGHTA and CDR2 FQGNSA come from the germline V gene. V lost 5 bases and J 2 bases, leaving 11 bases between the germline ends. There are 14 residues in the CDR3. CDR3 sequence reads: CASSVRPTTDTQYF. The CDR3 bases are TGTGCCAGCAGCGTTCGTCCGACCACAGATACGCAGTATTTT.

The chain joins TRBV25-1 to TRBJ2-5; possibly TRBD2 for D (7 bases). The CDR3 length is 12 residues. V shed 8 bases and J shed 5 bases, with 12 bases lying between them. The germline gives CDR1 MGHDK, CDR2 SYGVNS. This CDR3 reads CASARGGETQYF. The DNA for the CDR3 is TGTGCCAGCGCTAGGGGGGGTGAGACCCAGTACTTC.

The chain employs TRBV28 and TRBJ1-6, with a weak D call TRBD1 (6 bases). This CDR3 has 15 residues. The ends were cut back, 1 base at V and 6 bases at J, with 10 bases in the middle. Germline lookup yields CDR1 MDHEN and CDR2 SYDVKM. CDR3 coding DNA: TGTGCCAGCAGTTTATCAGGGGTTTCTAATTCACCCCTCCACTTT. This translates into CASSLSGVSNSPLHF. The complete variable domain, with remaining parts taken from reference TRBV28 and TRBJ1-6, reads DVKVTQSSRYLVKRTGEKVFLECVQDMDHENMFWYRQDPGLGLRLIYFSYDVKMKEKGDIPEGYSVSREKKERFSLILESASTNQTSMYLCASSLSGVSNSPLHFGNGTRLTVT.

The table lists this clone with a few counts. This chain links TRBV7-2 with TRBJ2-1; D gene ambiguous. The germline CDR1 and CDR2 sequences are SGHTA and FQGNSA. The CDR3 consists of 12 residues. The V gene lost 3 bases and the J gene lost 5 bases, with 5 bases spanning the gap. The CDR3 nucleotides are TGTGCCAGCAGCTTCCTTAACAATGAGCAGTTCTTC. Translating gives CASSFLNNEQFF.

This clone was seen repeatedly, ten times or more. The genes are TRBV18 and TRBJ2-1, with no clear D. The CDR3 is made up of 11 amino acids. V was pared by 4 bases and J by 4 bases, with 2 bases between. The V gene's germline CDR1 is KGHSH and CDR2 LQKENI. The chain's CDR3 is CASSQYNEQFF. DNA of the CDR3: TGTGCCAGCTCACAGTACAATGAGCAGTTCTTC.

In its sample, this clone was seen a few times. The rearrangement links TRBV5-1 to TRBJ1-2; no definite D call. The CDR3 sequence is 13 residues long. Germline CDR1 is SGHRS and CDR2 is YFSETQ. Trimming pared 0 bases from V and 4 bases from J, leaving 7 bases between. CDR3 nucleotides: TGCGCCAGCAGCTTGGAGGGCAGCTATGGCTACACCTTC. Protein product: CASSLEGSYGYTF.

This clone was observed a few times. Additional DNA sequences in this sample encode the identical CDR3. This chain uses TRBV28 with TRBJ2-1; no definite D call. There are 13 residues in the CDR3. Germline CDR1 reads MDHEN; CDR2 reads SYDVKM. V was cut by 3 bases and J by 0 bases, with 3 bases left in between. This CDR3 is CASSLGSYNEQFF. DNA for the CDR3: TGTGCCAGCAGTTTGGGCTCCTACAATGAGCAGTTCTTC.

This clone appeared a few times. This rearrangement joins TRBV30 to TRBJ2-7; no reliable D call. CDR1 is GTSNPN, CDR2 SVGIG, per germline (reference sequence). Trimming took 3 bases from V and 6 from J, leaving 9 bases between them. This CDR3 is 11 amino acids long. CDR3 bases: TGTGCCTGGAGCTTAAGCTCCGAGCAGTACTTC. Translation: CAWSLSSEQYF.

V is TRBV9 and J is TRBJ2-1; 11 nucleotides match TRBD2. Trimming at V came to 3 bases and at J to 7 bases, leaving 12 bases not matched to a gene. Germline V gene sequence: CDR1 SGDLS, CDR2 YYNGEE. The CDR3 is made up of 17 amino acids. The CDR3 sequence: CASSALPSGRPGNEQFF. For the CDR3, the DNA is TGTGCCAGCAGCGCCTTACCTAGCGGGAGGCCCGGTAATGAGCAGTTCTTC.

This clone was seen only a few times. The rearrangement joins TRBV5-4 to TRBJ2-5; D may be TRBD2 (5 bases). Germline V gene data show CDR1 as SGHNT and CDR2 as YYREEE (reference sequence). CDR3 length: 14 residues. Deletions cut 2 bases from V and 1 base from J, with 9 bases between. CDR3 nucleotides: TGTGCCAGCAGCTTTGGAGGATCCCAAGAGACCCAGTACTTC. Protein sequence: CASSFGGSQETQYF.

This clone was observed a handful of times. CDR3 region: CASRVTDTQYF. The CDR3 DNA is TGTGCCAGCAGGGTCACAGATACGCAGTATTTT. This chain links TRBV27 with TRBJ2-3; D uncertain. The CDR3 spans 11 residues. V was clipped by 6 bases and J by 2 bases, with 3 bases between them. The germline V gene encodes CDR1 MNHEY and CDR2 SMNVEV (reference sequence).